This T cell receptor beta chain came from a study of cytomegalovirus exposure and HLA in healthy donors. Turning to the study itself: Unique TCR beta sequences numbering fewer than 130 million came from around 180 million T cells in an earlier analysis. From donors who were HLA-typed, an early data release held around 80 million unique TCRs. Study findings and constraints: For TCR beta chains, V- and J-gene trimming was later linked to a missense DCLRE1C variant.

The germline CDR1 and CDR2 sequences are SNHLY and FYNNEI. The CDR3 is 15 amino acids. In the case of this clone: Its specificity is not known. One end of the junction is discordant with germline, which a read error may explain.

13 Jbeta primers and 60 Vbeta primers were used for the PCR. In the original workflow: Unique TCR beta chains numbered about 79 million in a later analysis, with roughly 11 million shared. Assay: immunoSEQ multiplex PCR; the TCRdb copy retains only in-frame clones and omits some. The DNA was the basis for D and trimming; V, J and clone size are from that table. The data contain fewer than 200,000 clones, more than 60% of them singletons. Material for sequencing was PBMCs. V usage is TRBV2 and J usage is TRBJ1-2, with D maybe TRBD1 (5 bases). This receptor was taken from a human donor in good health. The CDR3 loop is CASSEGPSRGYGYTF. The CDR3, as DNA: TGTGCCAGCAGCGAAGGACCCTCCCGGGGGTATGGCTACACCTTC.